This is a list of T cell receptor beta chains from one sample in a study of tumor-infiltrating lymphocytes in localized non-small cell lung cancer. Method: immunoSEQ multiplex PCR; TCRdb's copy keeps in-frame clones and lacks some. This sample has 12,000 or so clones, with about nine tenths found just once. Material: lung tumor tissue. The receptor source for this set is a human donor with non-small cell lung cancer. CDR3s include the opening cysteine and the closing phenylalanine or tryptophan. The D gene is left open where the match is weak. Size tells how often a clone was seen (once, few, many) or the class of an expanded clone, and some rows leave it out.

D	V	J	size	DNA	CDR3
TRBD1	TRBV7-9	TRBJ1-4	NA	TGTGCCAGCAGCACCCGAAATCTGGACAGGGTCAATGAAAAACTGTTTTTT	CASSTRNLDRVNEKLFF
NA	TRBV7-9	TRBJ1-1	NA	TGTGCCAGCAGCTTAAGGGCAGGTTCGGGGAATGCTGAAGCTTTCTTT	CASSLRAGSGNAEAFF
NA	TRBV5-1	TRBJ2-1	NA	TGCGCCAGCAGCATGGACCCGCTTCAGCAGTTCTTC	CASSMDPLQQFF
NA	TRBV6-4	TRBJ2-3	NA	TGTGCCAGCAGTGACCAGGGCACAGATACGCAGTATTTT	CASSDQGTDTQYF
TRBD1	TRBV5-6	TRBJ1-1	NA	TGTGCCAGCAGCTTGTACGGGACAGGGGCCTACACTGAAGCTTTCTTT	CASSLYGTGAYTEAFF
NA	TRBV18	TRBJ2-7	NA	TGTGCCAGCTCAACTTCCGGGAGCTCCTACGAGCAGTACTTC	CASSTSGSSYEQYF
NA	TRBV2	TRBJ2-7	NA	TGTGCCAGCAGTGAGTCCTTTCTTTCGGCTGCCGACGCCTACGAGCAGTACTTC	CASSESFLSAADAYEQYF
NA	TRBV9	TRBJ2-7	once	TGTGCCAGCAGCGTAGGTCTTAGCGGCCCCTACGAGCAGTACTTC	CASSVGLSGPYEQYF
NA	TRBV9	TRBJ2-1	NA	TGTGCCAGCAGCGCCCGTTGGGGGAGATCGAATGAGCAGTTCTTC	CASSARWGRSNEQFF
NA	TRBV2	TRBJ2-7	NA	TGTGCCAGCAGGCCCCCTGGGACCTACGAGCAGTACTTC	CASRPPGTYEQYF
NA	TRBV14	TRBJ2-1	NA	TGTGCCAGCAGCCAAAACCGGGGCCCCAATGAGCAGTTCTTC	CASSQNRGPNEQFF
TRBD2	TRBV4-1	TRBJ2-1	NA	TGCGCCAGCAGCCTTTCTAGGCTCCCGGGACTAGCGGGATCAGGGTACAATGAGCAGTTCTTC	CASSLSRLPGLAGSGYNEQFF
TRBD2	TRBV5-6	TRBJ2-7	NA	TGTGCCAGCAGCCCGACTAGCGGGAGTCACGAGCAGTACTTC	CASSPTSGSHEQYF
NA	TRBV25-1	TRBJ2-3	NA	TGTGCCAGCAGGGACACCACAGATACGCAGTATTTT	CASRDTTDTQYF
TRBD1	TRBV19	TRBJ1-3	NA	TGTGCCAGTAGTGCCAGGGGGCGCGGAAACACCATATATTTT	CASSARGRGNTIYF
NA	TRBV6-5	TRBJ2-2	once	TGTGCCAGCAGGTGGGATAGTGTCACCGGGGAGCTGTTTTTT	CASRWDSVTGELFF
NA	TRBV5-6	TRBJ2-3	NA	TGTGCCAGCAGCTTTCGGACGTTGAGGTCAGATACGCAGTATTTT	CASSFRTLRSDTQYF
TRBD2	TRBV30	TRBJ2-3	NA	TGTGCCTGGAGTCGTGGGGGGGGTCTAGATACGCAGTATTTT	CAWSRGGGLDTQYF
NA	TRBV6-4	TRBJ2-3	NA	TGTGCCAGCAGTGGGGGGCAGACCCCCACAGATACGCAGTATTTT	CASSGGQTPTDTQYF
TRBD1	TRBV19	TRBJ2-3	NA	TGTGCCAGTAGGAGGGGGCATGGGGCAGATACGCAGTATTTT	CASRRGHGADTQYF
NA	TRBV7-9	TRBJ1-2	NA	TGTGCCAGCAGCCCGATGGGGGGTCGCTTCTATGGCTACACCTTC	CASSPMGGRFYGYTF
NA	TRBV6-6	TRBJ1-2	NA	TGTGCCAGCAGTTACCAAACGGAATCGGGAGGCTACACCTTC	CASSYQTESGGYTF
TRBD1	TRBV19	TRBJ1-3	NA	TGTGCCAGTAGTATCACAGGACAGGGGAAATCTGGAAACACCATATATTTT	CASSITGQGKSGNTIYF
TRBD1	TRBV5-4	TRBJ1-1	NA	TGTGCCAGCAGCTCAGGACAGGGGGCGGCTGAAGCTTTCTTT	CASSSGQGAAEAFF
NA	TRBV28	TRBJ1-1	NA	TGTGCCAGCAGTTTGGGAGGACAGTTTGAAGCTTTCTTT	CASSLGGQFEAFF
NA	TRBV12-5	TRBJ2-1	NA	TGTGCTAGTGGACGTCCAGGGAATGAGCAGTTCTTC	CASGRPGNEQFF
NA	TRBV10-1	TRBJ2-5	NA	TGCGCCAGCAGCAGACAGGTCCAAGGGGGGACCCAGTACTTC	CASSRQVQGGTQYF
TRBD1	TRBV4-1	TRBJ1-2	NA	TGCGCCAGCAGCCCCCGACAGGGCCCCTATGGCTACACCTTC	CASSPRQGPYGYTF
NA	TRBV29-1	TRBJ1-1	NA	TGCAGCGTTGAAATGAACACTGAAGCTTTCTTT	CSVEMNTEAFF
NA	TRBV2	TRBJ1-2	NA	TGTGCCAGCAGTGAAAGGACAGCAAACTATGGCTACACCTTC	CASSERTANYGYTF
NA	TRBV5-1	TRBJ1-5	NA	TGCGCCAGCCTCCCTTGGGGGGGGAGGTTTAGCAATCAGCCCCAGCATTTT	CASLPWGGRFSNQPQHF
NA	TRBV18	TRBJ1-3	NA	TGTGCCAGCTCACCACCGAGCGAACGGAGAAACACCATATATTTT	CASSPPSERRNTIYF
TRBD1	TRBV7-2	TRBJ1-5	NA	TGTGCCAGCAGCCGTGACAGGGCCAAGCCCCAGCATTTT	CASSRDRAKPQHF
NA	TRBV6-6	TRBJ1-1	NA	TGTGCCAGCAGTTACTCGGGTTTGGGCACTGAAGCTTTCTTT	CASSYSGLGTEAFF
TRBD1	TRBV5-1	TRBJ2-2	few	TGCGCCAGCAGCGAGGACAGGGGTAACACCGGGGAGCTGTTTTTT	CASSEDRGNTGELFF
TRBD1	TRBV6-5	TRBJ1-2	NA	TGTGCCAGCAGTCTTTCAGGGGGCGCGGTAAACGGCTACACCTTC	CASSLSGGAVNGYTF
TRBD1	TRBV6-6	TRBJ1-1	NA	TGTGCCAGCAGTATACAGGGGGCTGAAGCTTTCTTT	CASSIQGAEAFF
TRBD1	TRBV19	TRBJ1-1	NA	TGTGCCAGTCACGACAGGGCAATCACTGAAGCTTTCTTT	CASHDRAITEAFF
TRBD1	TRBV5-1	TRBJ2-3	NA	TGCGCCAGCAGGACCGGGACAGGGGAAACAGATACGCAGTATTTT	CASRTGTGETDTQYF